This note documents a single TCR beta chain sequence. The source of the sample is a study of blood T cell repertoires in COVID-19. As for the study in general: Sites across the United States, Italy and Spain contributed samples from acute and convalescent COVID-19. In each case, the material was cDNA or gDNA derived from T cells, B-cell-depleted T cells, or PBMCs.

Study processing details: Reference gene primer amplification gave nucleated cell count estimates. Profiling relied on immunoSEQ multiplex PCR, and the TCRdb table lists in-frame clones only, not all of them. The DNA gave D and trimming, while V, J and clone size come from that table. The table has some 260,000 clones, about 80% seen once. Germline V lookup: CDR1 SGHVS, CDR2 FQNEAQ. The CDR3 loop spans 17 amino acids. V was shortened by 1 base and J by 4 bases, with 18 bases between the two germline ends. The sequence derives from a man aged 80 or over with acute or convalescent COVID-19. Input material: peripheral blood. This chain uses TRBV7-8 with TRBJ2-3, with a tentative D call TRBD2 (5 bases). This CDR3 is CASSLVVRRPQADTQYF. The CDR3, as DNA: TGTGCCAGCAGCTTAGTTGTCAGGAGGCCTCAGGCAGATACGCAGTATTTT.